Listed here are 20 T cell receptor beta chains from one sample, sequenced in a study of OX40 agonist ivuxolimab in advanced cancers. TCRdb's copy holds only in-frame clones and misses some; the assay was immunoSEQ multiplex PCR. The data hold roughly 51,000 clones, with approximately 91% observed a single time. The material was CD4+ or CD8+ T cells sorted from blood, obtained in a trial of the OX40 agonist ivuxolimab. These receptors were taken from an adult with an advanced solid tumor such as melanoma, head and neck, liver or kidney cancer.

This clone occurred a few times. The rearrangement links TRBV19 to TRBJ2-5, with unresolved D. This CDR3 has 15 amino acids. The ends were cut back, 5 bases at V and 2 bases at J, with 15 bases in the middle. The germline CDR1 and CDR2 sequences are LNHDA and SQIVND (reference sequence). The CDR3 nucleotides are TGTGCCAGTAGTTCAATCCGGCTGGGGCAAGAGACCCAGTACTTC. Protein: CASSSIRLGQETQYF.

This chain links TRBV7-9 with TRBJ2-7, with unresolved D. Trimming stripped 8 bases from V and 2 bases from J, with 10 bases between. Germline lookup yields CDR1 SEHNR and CDR2 FQNEAQ (reference sequence). CDR3 length equals 12 residues. CDR3 amino acids: CASVAITYEQYF. In DNA form, the CDR3 reads TGTGCCAGCGTCGCGATAACCTACGAGCAGTACTTC.

This chain connects TRBV5-1 to TRBJ2-7; D might be TRBD1 (6 bases). V lost 3 bases and J 2 bases, leaving 24 bases between the germline ends. The germline CDR1 and CDR2 sequences are SGHRS and YFSETQ. The length of the CDR3 is 18 residues. The DNA for the CDR3 is TGCGCCAGCAGCTCCGGGAACCTTCGGGACACCATCACCTACGAGCAGTACTTC. Its protein product is CASSSGNLRDTITYEQYF.

The V call is TRBV18, the J call TRBJ2-7; TRBD2 might be the D (5 bases). The CDR3 covers 16 residues. V was clipped by 0 bases and J by 0 bases, with 12 bases between them. CDR1 KGHSH and CDR2 LQKENI come from the germline V gene. The CDR3 loop is CASSPPGAGGSYEQYF. The CDR3 bases are TGTGCCAGCTCACCACCGGGCGCCGGAGGCTCCTACGAGCAGTACTTC. The complete variable domain, with remaining parts taken from reference TRBV18 and TRBJ2-7, reads NAGVMQNPRHLVRRRGQEARLRCSPMKGHSHVYWYRQLPEEGLKFMVYLQKENIIDESGMPKERFSAEFPKEGPSILRIQQVVRGDSAAYFCASSPPGAGGSYEQYFGPGTRLTVT.

The rearrangement uses TRBV4-3 and TRBJ1-4; TRBD1 matches 7 bases. The length of the CDR3 is 17 residues. Unmatched junction bases numbered 11, after V lost 7 bases and J lost 0 bases. Per germline, CDR1 LGHNA and CDR2 YSLEER. CDR3 nucleotides: TGCGCCAGCACCCCAAGGGCGGGACAGACAACTAATGAAAAACTGTTTTTT. Translation: CASTPRAGQTTNEKLFF.

The chain combines TRBV7-3 with TRBJ2-3; 15 bases fit TRBD2. J was trimmed by 3 bases and V by 5 bases; bases with no gene match: 3. This CDR3 has 16 amino acids. From germline, CDR1 is SGHTA and CDR2 FQGTGA. The CDR3 here is CASSQGLAGGTDTQYF. The CDR3 bases are TGTGCCAGCAGCCAGGGACTAGCGGGGGGTACAGATACGCAGTATTTT.

The V gene is TRBV6-5, the J gene TRBJ1-1, with unresolved D. V was cut by 7 bases and J by 7 bases, with 16 bases left in between. There are 13 residues in the CDR3. Germline V gene data show CDR1 as MNHEY and CDR2 as SVGAGI. DNA for the CDR3: TGTGCCAGCACCGATATCTTGGGATTTGAAGCTTTCTTT. This sequence encodes CASTDILGFEAFF.

A few counts support this clone. This chain joins TRBV27 and TRBJ2-1; D uncertain. This CDR3 has 12 residues. Between the trimmed V and J ends, which lost 5 bases and 9 bases, there was a span of 11 bases. CDR1 MNHEY and CDR2 SMNVEV come from the germline V gene (reference sequence). The CDR3 sequence is CASSPPSGEQFF. CDR3 DNA: TGTGCCAGCAGTCCGCCCTCCGGTGAGCAGTTCTTC.

The chain joins TRBV4-1 to TRBJ2-7; D perhaps matches TRBD2 (6 bases). V was cut by 3 bases and J by 5 bases, with 17 bases left in between. The CDR3 contains 15 residues. From germline, CDR1 is MGHRA and CDR2 YSYEKL. The CDR3 sequence: CASSQVYQGLDEQYV. The DNA for the CDR3 is TGCGCCAGCAGCCAGGTTTACCAGGGACTGGACGAGCAGTACGTC.

V is TRBV27 and J is TRBJ2-1; unclear D gene. V shed 5 bases and J shed 6 bases, with 11 bases lying between them. Germline lookup yields CDR1 MNHEY and CDR2 SMNVEV (reference sequence). The CDR3 is 13 residues long. The CDR3 nucleotides are TGTGCCAGCAGTACCGCAAACTTCAATGAGCAGTTCTTC. Encoded protein: CASSTANFNEQFF.

The J gene is TRBJ2-1, the V gene TRBV6-5, with D hard to call. The germline V and J ends were trimmed by 2 bases and 6 bases, with 11 bases remaining between them. CDR3 size: 14 residues. Germline assignment: CDR1 MNHEY and CDR2 SVGAGI. The CDR3 nucleotides are TGTGCCAGCAGTTACGGTCTCGGCACCAATGAGCAGTTCTTC. It specifies CASSYGLGTNEQFF.

This clone appeared once. This sequence joins TRBV7-9 and TRBJ1-1, with D uncertain. V was trimmed by 5 bases and J by 0 bases, leaving 19 bases between them. Germline CDR1 and CDR2: SEHNR and FQNEAQ (reference sequence). There are 17 residues in the CDR3. CDR3 in amino acids: CASSPGPATKMNTEAFF. In DNA, the CDR3 is TGTGCCAGCAGCCCCGGGCCCGCAACAAAGATGAACACTGAAGCTTTCTTT.

The V and J genes are TRBV4-3 and TRBJ2-5; possible D gene TRBD2, 5 bases. Germline loops: CDR1 LGHNA, CDR2 YSLEER. V dropped 4 bases and J dropped 1 base, with 10 bases sitting between them. The CDR3 extends over 14 amino acids. In DNA form, the CDR3 reads TGCGCCAGCAGCCTATGGCGGGCCCAAGAGACCCAGTACTTC. This codes for CASSLWRAQETQYF.

CDR3 sequence (DNA): TGTGCCAGCCTCCTCCGGGACGGTCCCTACGAGCAGTACTTC. Protein product: CASLLRDGPYEQYF. The rearrangement links TRBV6-5 to TRBJ2-7; D possibly uses TRBD1 or TRBD2 (5 bases each). CDR1 is MNHEY, CDR2 SVGAGI, per germline. The CDR3 loop spans 14 amino acids. Trimming cost V 8 bases and J 2 bases, with 16 bases left between them.

The chain carries TRBV7-2 and TRBJ2-7, with 7 bases fitting TRBD2. V gave up 4 bases and J gave up 3 bases; unmatched junction bases: 6. Germline values: CDR1 SGHTA, CDR2 FQGNSA. The CDR3 runs to 14 residues. CDR3 bases: TGTGCCAGCAGCTATTATCGGGGGGACTACGAGCAGTACGTC. Its translation: CASSYYRGDYEQYV.

The V gene is TRBV6-1, the J gene TRBJ1-4, with D uncertain. Germline V gene data show CDR1 as MNHNS and CDR2 as SASEGT. The CDR3 has 11 residues. V was trimmed by 7 bases and J by 12 bases, leaving 12 bases between them. Here the CDR3 reads CASKYMTELFF. DNA of the CDR3: TGTGCCAGCAAATATATGACGGAACTGTTTTTT.

The J gene is TRBJ2-1, the V gene TRBV27; D remains ambiguous. Trimming shortened V by 7 bases and J by 8 bases, and 12 bases separated the two germline ends. The CDR3 loop spans 12 amino acids. The V gene's germline CDR1 is MNHEY and CDR2 SMNVEV (reference sequence). The CDR3 reads CASKIVGHEQFF. The DNA of the CDR3 is TGTGCCAGCAAAATCGTGGGCCATGAGCAGTTCTTC.

The V call is TRBV19, the J call TRBJ2-7; D may be TRBD1 or TRBD2 (5 bases each). Germline V gene sequence: CDR1 LNHDA, CDR2 SQIVND (reference sequence). Trimming took 5 bases from V and 3 from J, leaving 14 bases between them. The CDR3 is 14 residues long. This CDR3 is CASSSGIGNYEQYF. In nucleotides, the CDR3 is TGTGCCAGTAGTTCAGGGATCGGGAACTACGAGCAGTACTTC.

V is TRBV5-5 and J is TRBJ1-1; 8 bases are a match to TRBD1. CDR1 SGHKS and CDR2 YYEKEE come from the germline V gene (reference sequence). The CDR3 has 14 amino acids. Trimming at V came to 6 bases and at J to 1 base, leaving 5 bases not matched to a gene. The DNA for the CDR3 is TGTGCCAGCACCCAGACAGGGGAGAACACTGAAGCTTTCTTT. Translating gives CASTQTGENTEAFF.

The V call is TRBV28, the J call TRBJ2-3; 7 nucleotides line up with TRBD1. This CDR3 has 14 residues. Germline loops: CDR1 MDHEN, CDR2 SYDVKM. Trimming took 4 bases from V and 10 from J; bases not matched to a gene: 11. The CDR3 region is CASSSRTGHPPQYF. Written as DNA, the CDR3 is TGTGCCAGCAGTTCCCGGACAGGCCACCCCCCGCAGTATTTT.